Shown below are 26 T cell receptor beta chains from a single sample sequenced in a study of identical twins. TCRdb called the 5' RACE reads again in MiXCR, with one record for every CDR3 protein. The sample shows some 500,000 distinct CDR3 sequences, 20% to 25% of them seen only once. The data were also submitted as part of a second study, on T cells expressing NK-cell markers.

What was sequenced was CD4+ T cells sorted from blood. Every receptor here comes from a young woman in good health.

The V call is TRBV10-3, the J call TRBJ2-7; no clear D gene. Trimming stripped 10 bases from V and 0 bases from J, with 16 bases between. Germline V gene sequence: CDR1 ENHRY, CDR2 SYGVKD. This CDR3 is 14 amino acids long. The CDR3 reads CATLPGLSSYEQYF. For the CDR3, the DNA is TGTGCCACCCTCCCGGGCCTCAGCTCCTACGAGCAGTACTTC.

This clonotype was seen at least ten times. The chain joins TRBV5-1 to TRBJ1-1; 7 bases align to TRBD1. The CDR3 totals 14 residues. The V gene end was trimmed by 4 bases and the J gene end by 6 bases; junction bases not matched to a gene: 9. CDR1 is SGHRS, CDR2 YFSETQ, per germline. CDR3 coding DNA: TGCGCCAGCAGCCCGACAGGGAAGGAGGCTGAAGCTTTCTTT. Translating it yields CASSPTGKEAEAFF.

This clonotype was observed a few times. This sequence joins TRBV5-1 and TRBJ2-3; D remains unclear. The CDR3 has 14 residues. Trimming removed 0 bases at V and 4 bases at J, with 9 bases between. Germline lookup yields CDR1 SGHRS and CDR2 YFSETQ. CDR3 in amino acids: CASSLALFPDTQYF. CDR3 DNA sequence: TGCGCCAGCAGCTTGGCCTTATTCCCAGATACGCAGTATTTT.

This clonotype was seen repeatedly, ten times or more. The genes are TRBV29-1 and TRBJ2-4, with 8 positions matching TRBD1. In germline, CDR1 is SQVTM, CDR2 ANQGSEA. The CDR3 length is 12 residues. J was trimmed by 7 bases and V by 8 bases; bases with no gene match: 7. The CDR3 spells CSTWTGSNIQYF. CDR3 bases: TGCAGCACGTGGACAGGGAGTAACATTCAGTACTTC.

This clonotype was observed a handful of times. The CDR3 here is CASSQVTGANVLTF. The DNA for the CDR3 is TGTGCCAGCAGTCAGGTAACAGGGGCCAACGTCCTGACTTTC. The J gene is TRBJ2-6, the V gene TRBV12-3 or TRBV12-4, with D unresolved. CDR3 length equals 14 residues. Trimming took off 5 bases at V and 4 bases at J, with 9 bases between the two ends.

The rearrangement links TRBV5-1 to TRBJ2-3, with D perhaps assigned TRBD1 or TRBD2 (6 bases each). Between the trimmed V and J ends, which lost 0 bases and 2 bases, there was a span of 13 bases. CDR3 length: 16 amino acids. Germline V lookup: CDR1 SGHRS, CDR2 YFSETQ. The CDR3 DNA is TGCGCCAGCAGCTTGGGAGGGGGGTCATTCACAGATACGCAGTATTTT. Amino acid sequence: CASSLGGGSFTDTQYF. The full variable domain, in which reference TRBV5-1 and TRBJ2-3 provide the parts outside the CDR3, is KAGVTQTPRYLIKTRGQQVTLSCSPISGHRSVSWYQQTPGQGLQFLFEYFSETQRNKGNFPGRFSGRQFSNSRSEMNVSTLELGDSALYLCASSLGGGSFTDTQYFGPGTRLTVL.

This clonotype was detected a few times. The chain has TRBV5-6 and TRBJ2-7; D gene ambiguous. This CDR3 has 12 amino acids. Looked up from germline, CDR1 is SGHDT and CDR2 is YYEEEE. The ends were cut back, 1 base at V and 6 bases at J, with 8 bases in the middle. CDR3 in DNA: TGTGCCAGCAGCTTGTTCGGGTTCGAGCAGTACTTC. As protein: CASSLFGFEQYF.

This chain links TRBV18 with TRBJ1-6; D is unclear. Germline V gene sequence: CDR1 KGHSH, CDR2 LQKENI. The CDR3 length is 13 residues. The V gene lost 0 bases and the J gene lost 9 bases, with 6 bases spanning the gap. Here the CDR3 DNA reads TGTGCCAGCTCACCACCGACGCGTTCACCCCTCCACTTT. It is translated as CASSPPTRSPLHF.

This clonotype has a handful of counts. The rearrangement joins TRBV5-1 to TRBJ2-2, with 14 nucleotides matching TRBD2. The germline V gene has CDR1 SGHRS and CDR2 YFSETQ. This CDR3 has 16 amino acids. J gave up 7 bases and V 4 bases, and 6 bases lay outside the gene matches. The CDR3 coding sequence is TGCGCCAGCAGCGCTGGGACTAGCGGGAGTGACGGGGAGCTGTTTTTT. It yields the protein CASSAGTSGSDGELFF.

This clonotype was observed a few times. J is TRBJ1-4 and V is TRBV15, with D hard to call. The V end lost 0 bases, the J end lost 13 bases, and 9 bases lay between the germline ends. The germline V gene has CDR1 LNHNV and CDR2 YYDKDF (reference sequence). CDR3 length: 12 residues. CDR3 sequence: CATSRDPPGLFF. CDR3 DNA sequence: TGTGCCACCAGCAGAGATCCGCCGGGACTGTTTTTT.

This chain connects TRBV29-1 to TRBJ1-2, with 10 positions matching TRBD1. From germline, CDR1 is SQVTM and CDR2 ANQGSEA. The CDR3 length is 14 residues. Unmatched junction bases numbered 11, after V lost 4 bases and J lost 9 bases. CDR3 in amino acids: CSVGRDRGRFSYTF. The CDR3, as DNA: TGCAGCGTTGGACGAGACAGGGGGCGATTTAGCTACACCTTC.

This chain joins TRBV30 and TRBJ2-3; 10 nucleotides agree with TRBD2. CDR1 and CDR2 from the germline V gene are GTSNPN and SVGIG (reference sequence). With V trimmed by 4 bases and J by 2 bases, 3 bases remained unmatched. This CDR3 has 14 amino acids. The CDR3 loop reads CAWKLAGLTDTQYF. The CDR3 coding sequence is TGTGCCTGGAAACTAGCGGGACTCACAGATACGCAGTATTTT.

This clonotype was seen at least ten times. The CDR3 region has the DNA TGTGCCAGCAGTTTTCTTGGAGAGACCCAGTACTTC. Protein: CASSFLGETQYF. The rearrangement links TRBV12-3 or TRBV12-4 to TRBJ2-5; D uncertain. Trimming took 3 bases from V and 4 from J, leaving 6 bases between them. The CDR3 runs to 12 residues.

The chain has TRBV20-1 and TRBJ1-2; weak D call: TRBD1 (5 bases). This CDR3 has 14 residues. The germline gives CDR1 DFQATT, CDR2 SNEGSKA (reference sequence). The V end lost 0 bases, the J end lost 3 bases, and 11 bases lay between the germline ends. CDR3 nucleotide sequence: TGCAGTGCTAGAGATCCTTGGGGCGACTATGGCTACACCTTC. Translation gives CSARDPWGDYGYTF.

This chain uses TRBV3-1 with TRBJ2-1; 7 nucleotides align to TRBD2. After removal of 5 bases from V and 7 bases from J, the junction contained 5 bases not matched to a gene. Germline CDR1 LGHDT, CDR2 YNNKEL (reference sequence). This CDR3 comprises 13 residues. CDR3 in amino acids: CASSGREANEQFF. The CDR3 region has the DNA TGTGCCAGCAGCGGCCGGGAGGCAAATGAGCAGTTCTTC.

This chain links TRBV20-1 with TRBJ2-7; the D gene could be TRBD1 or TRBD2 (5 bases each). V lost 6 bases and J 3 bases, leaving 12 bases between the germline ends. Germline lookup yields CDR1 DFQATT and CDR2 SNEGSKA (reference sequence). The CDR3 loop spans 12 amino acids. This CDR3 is CSAGTGRYEQYF. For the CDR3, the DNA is TGCAGTGCCGGGACGGGCCGCTACGAGCAGTACTTC.

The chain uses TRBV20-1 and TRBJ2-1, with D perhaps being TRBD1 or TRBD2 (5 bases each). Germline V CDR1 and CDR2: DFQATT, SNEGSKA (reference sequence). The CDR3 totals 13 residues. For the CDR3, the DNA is TGCAGCCCCCGGGACGCTTCCTACAATGAGCAGTTCTTC. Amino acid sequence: CSPRDASYNEQFF.

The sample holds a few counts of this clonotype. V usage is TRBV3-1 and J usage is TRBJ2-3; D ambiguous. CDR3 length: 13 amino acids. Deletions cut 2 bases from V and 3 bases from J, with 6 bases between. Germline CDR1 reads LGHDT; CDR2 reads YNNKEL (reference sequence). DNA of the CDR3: TGTGCCAGCAGCCAATATGCAACAGATACGCAGTATTTT. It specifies CASSQYATDTQYF.

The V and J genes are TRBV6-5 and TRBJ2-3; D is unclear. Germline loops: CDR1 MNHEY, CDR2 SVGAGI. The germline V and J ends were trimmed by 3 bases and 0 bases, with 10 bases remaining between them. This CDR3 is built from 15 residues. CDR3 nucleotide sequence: TGTGCCAGCAGTTATCGGTTGACTAGCACAGATACGCAGTATTTT. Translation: CASSYRLTSTDTQYF.

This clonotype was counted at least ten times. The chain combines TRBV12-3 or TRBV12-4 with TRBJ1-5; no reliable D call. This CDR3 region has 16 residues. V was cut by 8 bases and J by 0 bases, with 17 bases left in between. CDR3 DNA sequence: TGTGCCAGCGGATGGGAAATGGGGTATAGCAATCAGCCCCAGCATTTT. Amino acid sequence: CASGWEMGYSNQPQHF.

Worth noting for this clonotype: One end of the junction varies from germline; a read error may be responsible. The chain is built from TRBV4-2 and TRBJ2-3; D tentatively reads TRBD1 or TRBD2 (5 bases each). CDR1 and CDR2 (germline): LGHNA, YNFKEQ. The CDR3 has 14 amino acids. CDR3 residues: CASSQRRGTDTQYF. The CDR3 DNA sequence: TGTGCCAGCAGCCAACGCCGGGGCACCGATACGCAGTATTTT.

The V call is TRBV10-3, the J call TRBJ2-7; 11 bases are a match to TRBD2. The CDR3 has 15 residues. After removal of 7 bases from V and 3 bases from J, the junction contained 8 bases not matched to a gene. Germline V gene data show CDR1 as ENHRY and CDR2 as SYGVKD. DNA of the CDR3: TGTGCCATCACCTCGTACGGGACTAGCGGCTACGAGCAGTACTTC. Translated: CAITSYGTSGYEQYF.

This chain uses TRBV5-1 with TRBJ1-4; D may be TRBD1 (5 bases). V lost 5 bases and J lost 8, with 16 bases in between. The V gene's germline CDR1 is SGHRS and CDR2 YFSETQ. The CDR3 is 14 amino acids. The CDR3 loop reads CASRRDGLMEKLFF. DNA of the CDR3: TGCGCCAGCAGACGGGACGGCTTAATGGAAAAACTGTTTTTT. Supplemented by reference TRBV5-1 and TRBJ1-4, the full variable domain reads KAGVTQTPRYLIKTRGQQVTLSCSPISGHRSVSWYQQTPGQGLQFLFEYFSETQRNKGNFPGRFSGRQFSNSRSEMNVSTLELGDSALYLCASRRDGLMEKLFFGSGTQLSVL.

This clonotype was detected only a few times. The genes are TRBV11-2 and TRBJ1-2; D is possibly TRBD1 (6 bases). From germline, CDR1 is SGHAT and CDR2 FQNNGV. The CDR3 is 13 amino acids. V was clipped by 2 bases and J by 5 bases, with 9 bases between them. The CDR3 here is CASSLWGHYGYTF. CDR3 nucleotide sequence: TGTGCCAGCAGCTTATGGGGGCATTATGGCTACACCTTC.

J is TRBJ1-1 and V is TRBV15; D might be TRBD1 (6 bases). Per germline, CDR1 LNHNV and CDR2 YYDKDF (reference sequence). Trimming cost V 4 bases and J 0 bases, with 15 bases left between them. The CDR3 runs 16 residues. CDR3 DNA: TGTGCCACCAGCAAGGGGGGGGCTAGGTTGAACACTGAAGCTTTCTTT. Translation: CATSKGGARLNTEAFF.

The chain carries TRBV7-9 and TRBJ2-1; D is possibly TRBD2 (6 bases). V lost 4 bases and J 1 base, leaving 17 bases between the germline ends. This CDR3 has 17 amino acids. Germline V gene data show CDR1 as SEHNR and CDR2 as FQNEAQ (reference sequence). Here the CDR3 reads CASSSSSGSQSYNEQFF. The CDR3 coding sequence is TGTGCCAGCAGCTCGAGTTCCGGGAGCCAGTCCTACAATGAGCAGTTCTTC.